The 15 T cell receptor beta chains below come from one sample, sequenced in a study of CD8 T cells in Susac syndrome. RNA was extracted with the RNeasy kit, and a quantity of roughly 0.5 to 1 ug was reverse transcribed using random hexamers. TCRdb independently ran MiXCR on the immunoSEQ multiplex PCR reads; one entry per CDR3 protein. The sample lists 180,000 or so distinct CDR3 sequences; around 94% were seen once. The specimen was CD4+ T cells from PBMCs. Source of these receptors: a human donor in good health.

V is TRBV20-1 and J is TRBJ1-5; 7 nucleotides match TRBD1. Germline CDR1 DFQATT, CDR2 SNEGSKA (reference sequence). The length of the CDR3 is 13 residues. Trimming cost V 4 bases and J 7 bases; bases outside gene matches: 7. CDR3 sequence reads: CSAMGSGGQPQHF. The CDR3 DNA reads TGCAGTGCTATGGGTTCAGGGGGGCAGCCCCAGCATTTT.

The chain joins TRBV29-1 to TRBJ2-1, with D unresolved. Per the germline V gene, CDR1 is SQVTM and CDR2 is ANQGSEA. This CDR3 is built from 11 residues. V lost 0 bases and J lost 7, with 4 bases in between. This CDR3 is CSVEDLNEQFF. The DNA for the CDR3 is TGCAGCGTTGAAGATCTGAATGAGCAGTTCTTC.

This clonotype was found a few times. This chain connects TRBV3-1 to TRBJ2-7; the D gene could be TRBD1 or TRBD2 (5 bases each). V lost 5 bases and J 2 bases, leaving 7 bases between the germline ends. CDR1 and CDR2 from the germline V gene are LGHDT and YNNKEL (reference sequence). The CDR3 runs to 12 residues. CDR3 bases: TGTGCCAGCAGCGAGGGGCCCTACGAGCAGTACTTC. It translates to CASSEGPYEQYF.

The genes are TRBV3-1 and TRBJ1-2; no firm D call. Germline V CDR1 and CDR2: LGHDT, YNNKEL (reference sequence). The CDR3 has 14 amino acids. Trimming removed 4 bases from V and 4 bases from J, with 13 bases in between. This CDR3 is CASSPRDSGYGYTF. DNA of the CDR3: TGTGCCAGCAGCCCCCGAGATTCGGGCTATGGCTACACCTTC. Combining the CDR3 with reference TRBV3-1 and TRBJ1-2 gives the whole variable domain DTAVSQTPKYLVTQMGNDKSIKCEQNLGHDTMYWYKQDSKKFLKIMFSYNNKELIINETVPNRFSPKSPDKAHLNLHINSLELGDSAVYFCASSPRDSGYGYTFGSGTRLTVV.

This CDR3 reads CSAVDTGGYNEQFF. The CDR3 nucleotides are TGCAGCGCTGTTGATACCGGGGGCTACAATGAGCAGTTCTTC. The V call is TRBV29-1, the J call TRBJ2-1; TRBD2 might be the D (6 bases). The CDR3 totals 14 residues. V was clipped by 7 bases and J by 3 bases, with 16 bases between them. Germline V gene lookup returns CDR1 SQVTM and CDR2 ANQGSEA.

The chain is built from TRBV20-1 and TRBJ1-3, with 9 bases matching TRBD1. V trimming: 3 bases; J trimming: 6 bases; junction bases outside the gene matches: 3. The CDR3 contains 13 residues. Per germline, CDR1 DFQATT and CDR2 SNEGSKA (reference sequence). CDR3 sequence reads: CSARGQGPNTIYF. CDR3 sequence (DNA): TGCAGTGCTAGGGGACAGGGTCCAAACACCATATATTTT.

V usage is TRBV6-4 and J usage is TRBJ1-1; TRBD1 might be the D (6 bases). Trimming took off 3 bases at V and 6 bases at J, with 17 bases between the two ends. The CDR3 runs 15 residues. Germline V gene lookup returns CDR1 MRHNA and CDR2 SNTAGT. The CDR3 DNA reads TGTGCCAGCAGTGAGAGGTCCAGGGGCGGCTCTGAAGCTTTCTTT. Translated, it gives CASSERSRGGSEAFF.

The sample holds a few counts of this clonotype. The chain employs TRBV19 and TRBJ2-3, with D possibly TRBD2 on 7 matching bases. The V gene lost 8 bases and the J gene lost 0 bases, with 12 bases spanning the gap. Germline V gene data show CDR1 as LNHDA and CDR2 as SQIVND (reference sequence). This CDR3 contains 14 residues. CDR3 DNA: TGTGCCAGTGCACCGGGGGGCAGCACAGATACGCAGTATTTT. Amino acid sequence: CASAPGGSTDTQYF.

CDR3 sequence: CAWSPGSTDTQYF. The CDR3 DNA follows: TGTGCCTGGAGCCCGGGGAGCACAGATACGCAGTATTTT. The chain carries TRBV30 and TRBJ2-3; D possibly corresponds to TRBD2 (5 bases). Germline values: CDR1 GTSNPN, CDR2 SVGIG (reference sequence). The length of the CDR3 is 13 residues. Trimming pared 3 bases from V and 0 bases from J, leaving 7 bases between. The variable domain in full, completed from reference TRBV30 and TRBJ2-3, reads SQTIHQWPATLVQPVGSPLSLECTVEGTSNPNLYWYRQAAGRGLQLLFYSVGIGQISSEVPQNLSASRPQDRQFILSSKKLLLSDSGFYLCAWSPGSTDTQYFGPGTRLTVL.

This clonotype was seen a single time. This rearrangement joins TRBV28 to TRBJ2-1; possibly TRBD2 for D (6 bases). Deletions cut 2 bases from V and 6 bases from J, with 8 bases between. CDR1 and CDR2 from the germline V gene are MDHEN and SYDVKM. CDR3 length equals 13 residues. CDR3 DNA sequence: TGTGCCAGCAGTTTAGGAGGGACCAATGAGCAGTTCTTC. Encoded protein: CASSLGGTNEQFF.

J is TRBJ1-5 and V is TRBV7-9; D uncertain. Germline CDR1 reads SEHNR; CDR2 reads FQNEAQ (reference sequence). The CDR3 length is 13 residues. With 1 base removed from V and 10 bases from J, the gap between germline ends came to 11 bases. CDR3 sequence reads: CASSLGPGGPQHF. CDR3 in DNA: TGTGCCAGCAGCTTAGGGCCCGGCGGCCCCCAGCATTTT. Filled out from reference TRBV7-9 and TRBJ1-5, the complete variable domain reads DTGVSQNPRHKITKRGQNVTFRCDPISEHNRLYWYRQTLGQGPEFLTYFQNEAQLEKSRLLSDRFSAERPKGSFSTLEIQRTEQGDSAMYLCASSLGPGGPQHFGDGTRLSIL.

The chain carries TRBV24-1 and TRBJ1-5, with D unclear. Trimming took 12 bases from V and 0 from J, leaving 14 bases between them. Germline lookup yields CDR1 KGHDR and CDR2 SFDVKD. The CDR3 runs 14 residues. CDR3 loop: CAPTNRDSNQPQHF. DNA of the CDR3: TGTGCCCCGACTAACCGGGATAGCAATCAGCCCCAGCATTTT.

The chain recombines TRBV5-4 with TRBJ2-1, with TRBD2 identical over 10 bases. V trimming: 2 bases; J trimming: 8 bases; junction bases outside the gene matches: 10. Germline V lookup: CDR1 SGHNT, CDR2 YYREEE (reference sequence). The CDR3 is made up of 16 amino acids. CDR3 residues: CASSFRSSGGGDEQFF. The CDR3 DNA follows: TGTGCCAGCAGCTTTCGTTCTAGCGGGGGAGGAGATGAGCAGTTCTTC.

This clonotype was seen just once. The gene calls are TRBV9 and TRBJ2-7; a possible D gene is TRBD2 (5 bases). V dropped 0 bases and J dropped 4 bases, with 14 bases sitting between them. The CDR3 is made up of 15 amino acids. The germline V gene encodes CDR1 SGDLS and CDR2 YYNGEE. The CDR3 sequence is CASSVAGTRGYEQYF. CDR3 in DNA: TGTGCCAGCAGCGTAGCCGGCACCCGAGGGTACGAGCAGTACTTC.

As for this clonotype: Germline and junction disagree at one end, which may indicate a read error. The rearrangement links TRBV7-2 to TRBJ2-1, with TRBD2 matching over 13 bases. The CDR3 covers 12 residues. Germline values: CDR1 SGHTA, CDR2 FQGNSA. Here the CDR3 DNA reads TGCGCCAGCAGCCTTGGACTAGCGGGGGAGTTCTTC. Its protein is CASSLGLAGEFF.